The text below deals with one T cell receptor (beta chain). Its antigen remains unknown. This specimen comes from a study of human T cells and chemical hapten exposure. At the level of the study: Small differences in pooled library volume mainly drove the variation in TCR yields per sample.

Specified time point: healthy volunteer bleed at 6 weeks. Extraction of total RNA was performed on unfractionated whole blood. Within the library, unique molecular identifiers were attached to each individual cDNA molecule. Original data processing: Sampled TCR counts reached a median of roughly 90,000 per sample, with values ranging from about 20,000 to 700,000. TCRdb fed the RACE reads into MiXCR, producing one record per CDR3 protein. In this record, the V and J calls reflect TCRdb's handling and not the investigators' own analysis. The sample comprises fewer than 85,000 distinct CDR3 sequences, 8.6% of which are singletons, and about 1.5% rests with the top ten. The germline CDR1 and CDR2 sequences are SQVTM and ANQGSEA. This CDR3 is 13 amino acids long. The ends were cut back, 4 bases at V and 6 bases at J, with 14 bases in the middle. Study-wide results and caveats: TCRs at high frequency, those above 1 in 1000, did not change with DPC sensitization.

The sequenced material came from whole blood. This chain links TRBV29-1 with TRBJ2-3; the D is unclear. The sequence derives from a female donor in good health. Some clones in this sample may be carry-over from other donors' samples. The CDR3 reads CSVVAFQADTQYF. CDR3 in DNA: TGCAGCGTTGTTGCGTTTCAGGCTGATACGCAGTATTTT.